This T cell receptor beta chain stems from a study of technical replicates of blood from several donors. The protocol was immunoSEQ multiplex PCR, while the TCRdb copy is restricted to in-frame clones and leaves out a portion. This table has over 65,000 clones, roughly 96% appearing once. Per the germline V gene, CDR1 is MNHEY and CDR2 is SMNVEV (reference sequence). The ends lost 6 bases at V and 2 bases at J; junction bases unmatched: 7. CDR3 length equals 15 residues. The receptor was derived from a human donor in good health. Source material: T cells isolated from PBMCs. The J gene is TRBJ2-7, the V gene TRBV27; 10 bases are shared with TRBD2. The CDR3, as DNA: TGTGCCAGCAGGGCTCTAGCGGGAGTAACCTACGAGCAGTACTTC. Translated, it gives CASRALAGVTYEQYF.